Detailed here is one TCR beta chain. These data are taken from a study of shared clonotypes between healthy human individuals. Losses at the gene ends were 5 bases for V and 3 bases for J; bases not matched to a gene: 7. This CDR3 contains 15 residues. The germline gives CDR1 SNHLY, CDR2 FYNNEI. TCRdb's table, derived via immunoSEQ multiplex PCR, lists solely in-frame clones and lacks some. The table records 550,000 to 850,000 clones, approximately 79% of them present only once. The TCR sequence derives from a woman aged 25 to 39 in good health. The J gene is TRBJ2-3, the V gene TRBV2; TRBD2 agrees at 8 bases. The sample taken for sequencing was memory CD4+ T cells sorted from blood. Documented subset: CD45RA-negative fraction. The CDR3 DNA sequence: TGTGCCAGCAGTCCCGCCGGGGGGGGAACAGATACGCAGTATTTT. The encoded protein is CASSPAGGGTDTQYF.